This T cell receptor (beta chain) emerged from a study of T cells in Graves' hyperthyroidism and ophthalmopathy. Study-level results: Ophthalmopathy was model-predicted a median roughly 6.2 months pre-onset.

A word on this clonotype: Antigen specificity is unknown.

The CDR3 spans 14 residues. Per germline, CDR1 WNHNN and CDR2 SYGVQD (reference sequence). V shed 8 bases, J shed 6 bases, and the junction held 6 bases outside the gene matches. The investigators amplified TCR beta CDR3 regions from RNA transcripts. Initially, a first-round RT-PCR of the TCR CDR3 employed the HTBI primer set. In TCRdb, the multiplex PCR reads were re-called with MiXCR into one record per CDR3 protein. The sample has roughly 700,000 distinct CDR3 sequences, approximately 15% seen once. This sequence joins TRBV10-1 and TRBJ2-1; 11 positions agree with TRBD2. The clonotype comes from a man aged 50-60 years with Graves' hyperthyroidism. What was sequenced was blood. The CDR3 protein is CASSSSGRINEQFF. CDR3 bases: TGCGCCAGCTCTTCTAGCGGGAGGATCAATGAGCAGTTCTTC.